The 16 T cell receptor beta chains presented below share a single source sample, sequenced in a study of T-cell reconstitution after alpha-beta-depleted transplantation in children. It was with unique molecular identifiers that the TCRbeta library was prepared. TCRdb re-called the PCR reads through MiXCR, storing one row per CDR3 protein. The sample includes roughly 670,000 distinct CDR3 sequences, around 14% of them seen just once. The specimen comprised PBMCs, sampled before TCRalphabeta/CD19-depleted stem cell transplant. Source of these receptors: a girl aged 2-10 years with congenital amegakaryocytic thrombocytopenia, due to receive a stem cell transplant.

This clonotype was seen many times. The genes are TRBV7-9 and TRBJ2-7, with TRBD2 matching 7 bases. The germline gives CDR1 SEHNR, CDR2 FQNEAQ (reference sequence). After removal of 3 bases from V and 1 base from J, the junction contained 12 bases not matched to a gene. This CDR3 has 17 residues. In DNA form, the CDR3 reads TGTGCCAGCAGCTTTTTATTCGGGCTAGCGGAATCCTACGAGCAGTACTTC. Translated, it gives CASSFLFGLAESYEQYF. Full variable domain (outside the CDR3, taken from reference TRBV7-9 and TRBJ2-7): DTGVSQNPRHKITKRGQNVTFRCDPISEHNRLYWYRQTLGQGPEFLTYFQNEAQLEKSRLLSDRFSAERPKGSFSTLEIQRTEQGDSAMYLCASSFLFGLAESYEQYFGPGTRLTVT.

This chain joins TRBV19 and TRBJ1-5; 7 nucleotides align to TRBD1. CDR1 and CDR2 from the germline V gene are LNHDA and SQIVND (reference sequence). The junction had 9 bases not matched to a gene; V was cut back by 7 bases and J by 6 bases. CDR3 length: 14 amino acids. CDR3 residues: CASTIGQAFQPQHF. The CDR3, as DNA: TGTGCCAGTACCATCGGACAGGCGTTTCAGCCCCAGCATTTT.

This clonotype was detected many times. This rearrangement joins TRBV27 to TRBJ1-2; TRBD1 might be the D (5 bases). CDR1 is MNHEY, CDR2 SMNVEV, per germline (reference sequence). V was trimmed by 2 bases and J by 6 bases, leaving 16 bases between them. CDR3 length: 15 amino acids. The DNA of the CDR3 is TGTGCCAGCAGTTTAATCCCGTACCCGGGGCATGGCTACACCTTC. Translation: CASSLIPYPGHGYTF.

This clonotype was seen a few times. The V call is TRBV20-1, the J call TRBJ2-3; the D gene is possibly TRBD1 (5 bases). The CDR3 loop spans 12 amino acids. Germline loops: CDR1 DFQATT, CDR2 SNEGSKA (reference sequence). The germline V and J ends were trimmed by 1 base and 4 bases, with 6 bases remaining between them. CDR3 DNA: TGCAGTGCTAGAGGCAGGGCAGATACGCAGTATTTT. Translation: CSARGRADTQYF.

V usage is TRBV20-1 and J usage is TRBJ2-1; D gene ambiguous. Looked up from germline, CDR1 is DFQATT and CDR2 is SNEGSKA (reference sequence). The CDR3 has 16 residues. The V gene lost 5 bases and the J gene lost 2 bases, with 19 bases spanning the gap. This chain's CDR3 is CSALLPNSITYNEQFF. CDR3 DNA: TGCAGTGCTCTTCTCCCAAACAGTATCACCTACAATGAGCAGTTCTTC.

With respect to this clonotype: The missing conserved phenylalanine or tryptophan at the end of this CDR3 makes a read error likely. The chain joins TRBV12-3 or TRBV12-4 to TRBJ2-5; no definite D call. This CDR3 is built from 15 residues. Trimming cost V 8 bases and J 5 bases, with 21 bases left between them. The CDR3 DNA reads TGTGCCAGCTCCCTTGTAGTCGGCTCTTCGGAGACCCAGTACTAC. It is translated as CASSLVVGSSETQYY.

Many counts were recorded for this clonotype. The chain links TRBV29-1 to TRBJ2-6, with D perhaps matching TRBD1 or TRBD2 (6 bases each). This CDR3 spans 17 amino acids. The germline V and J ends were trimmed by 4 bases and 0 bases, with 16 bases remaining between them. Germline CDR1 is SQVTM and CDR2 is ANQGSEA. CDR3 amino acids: CSVVGGTRSSGANVLTF. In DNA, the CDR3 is TGCAGCGTTGTAGGGGGGACACGTTCCTCTGGGGCCAACGTCCTGACTTTC.

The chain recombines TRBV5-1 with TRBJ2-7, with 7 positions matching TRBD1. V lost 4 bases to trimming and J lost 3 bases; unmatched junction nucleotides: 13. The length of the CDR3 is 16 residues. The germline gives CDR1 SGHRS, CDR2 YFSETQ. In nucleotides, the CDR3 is TGCGCCAGCAGCAACGTCCGGGACAGTACTATCTACGAGCAGTACTTC. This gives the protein CASSNVRDSTIYEQYF.

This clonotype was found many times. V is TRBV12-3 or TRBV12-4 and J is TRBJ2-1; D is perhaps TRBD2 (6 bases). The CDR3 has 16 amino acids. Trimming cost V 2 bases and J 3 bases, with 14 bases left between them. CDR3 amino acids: CASSLFPGDGYNEQFF. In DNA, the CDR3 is TGTGCCAGCAGTTTATTCCCGGGAGACGGCTACAATGAGCAGTTCTTC.

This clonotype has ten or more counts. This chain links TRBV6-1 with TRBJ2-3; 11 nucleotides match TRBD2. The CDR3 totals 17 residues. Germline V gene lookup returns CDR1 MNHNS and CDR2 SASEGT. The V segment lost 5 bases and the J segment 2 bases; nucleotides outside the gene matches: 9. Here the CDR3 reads CASSRSGTSGITDTQYF. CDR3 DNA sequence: TGTGCCAGCAGTCGCTCCGGGACTAGCGGAATCACAGATACGCAGTATTTT.

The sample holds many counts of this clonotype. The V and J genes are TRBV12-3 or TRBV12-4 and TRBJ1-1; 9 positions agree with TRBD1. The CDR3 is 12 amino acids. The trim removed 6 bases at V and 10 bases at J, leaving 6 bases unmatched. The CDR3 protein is CASSSGQGIAFF. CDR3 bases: TGTGCCAGCAGCAGTGGACAGGGGATAGCTTTCTTT.

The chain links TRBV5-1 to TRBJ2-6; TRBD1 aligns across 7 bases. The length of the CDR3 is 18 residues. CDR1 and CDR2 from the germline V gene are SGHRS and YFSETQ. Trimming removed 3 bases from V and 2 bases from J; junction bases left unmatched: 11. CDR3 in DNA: TGCGCCAGCAGCTCGCGGACAGGTCTTGCTACTGGGGCCAACGTCCTGACTTTC. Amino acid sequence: CASSSRTGLATGANVLTF.

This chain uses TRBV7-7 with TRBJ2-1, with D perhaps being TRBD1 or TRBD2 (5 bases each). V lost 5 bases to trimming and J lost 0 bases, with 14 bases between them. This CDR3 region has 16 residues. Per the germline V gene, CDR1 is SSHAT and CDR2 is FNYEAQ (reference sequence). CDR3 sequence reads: CASSPDGTTSYNEQFF. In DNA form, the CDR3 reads TGTGCCAGCAGCCCGGACGGGACGACCTCCTACAATGAGCAGTTCTTC.

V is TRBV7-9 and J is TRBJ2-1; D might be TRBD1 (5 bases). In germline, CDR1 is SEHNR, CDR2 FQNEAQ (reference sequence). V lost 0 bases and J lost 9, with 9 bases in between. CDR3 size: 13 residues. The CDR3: CASSLAEGAEQFF. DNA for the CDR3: TGTGCCAGCAGCTTAGCGGAAGGGGCTGAGCAGTTCTTC. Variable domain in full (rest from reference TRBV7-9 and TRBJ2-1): DTGVSQNPRHKITKRGQNVTFRCDPISEHNRLYWYRQTLGQGPEFLTYFQNEAQLEKSRLLSDRFSAERPKGSFSTLEIQRTEQGDSAMYLCASSLAEGAEQFFGPGTRLTVL.

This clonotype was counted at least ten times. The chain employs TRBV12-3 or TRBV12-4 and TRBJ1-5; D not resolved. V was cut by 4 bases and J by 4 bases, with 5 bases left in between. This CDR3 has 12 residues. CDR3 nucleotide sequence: TGTGCCAGCAGTTCCGATAATCAGCCCCAGCATTTT. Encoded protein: CASSSDNQPQHF.

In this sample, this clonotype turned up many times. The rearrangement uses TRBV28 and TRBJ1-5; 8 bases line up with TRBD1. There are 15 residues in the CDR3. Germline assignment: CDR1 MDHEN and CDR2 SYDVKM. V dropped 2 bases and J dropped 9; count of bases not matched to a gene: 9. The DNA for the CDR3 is TGTGCCAGCAGTTTAATACCACAGGGGGACGGGCCCCAGCATTTT. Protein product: CASSLIPQGDGPQHF.